The present T cell receptor beta chain was sequenced within a study of OX40 agonist ivuxolimab in advanced cancers. The ends lost 4 bases at V and 3 bases at J; junction bases unmatched: 6. CDR3 length equals 16 residues. CDR1 is SGDLS, CDR2 YYNGEE, per germline. TCRdb keeps only in-frame clones here, not all; method: immunoSEQ multiplex PCR. Of fewer than 85,000 clones listed, around four fifths are singletons. The sequence was collected from an adult with an advanced solid tumor such as melanoma, head and neck, liver or kidney cancer. This rearrangement joins TRBV9 to TRBJ2-2; TRBD1 matches 10 bases. The sequencing here drew on CD4+ or CD8+ T cells sorted from blood, taken in a trial of the OX40 agonist ivuxolimab. CDR3 nucleotides: TGTGCCAGCAGCCGCGGACAGGGGGTGGACACCGGGGAGCTGTTTTTT. Translation: CASSRGQGVDTGELFF. The variable domain in full, completed from reference TRBV9 and TRBJ2-2, reads DSGVTQTPKHLITATGQRVTLRCSPRSGDLSVYWYQQSLDQGLQFLIQYYNGEERAKGNILERFSAQQFPDLHSELNLSSLELGDSALYFCASSRGQGVDTGELFFGEGSRLTVL.